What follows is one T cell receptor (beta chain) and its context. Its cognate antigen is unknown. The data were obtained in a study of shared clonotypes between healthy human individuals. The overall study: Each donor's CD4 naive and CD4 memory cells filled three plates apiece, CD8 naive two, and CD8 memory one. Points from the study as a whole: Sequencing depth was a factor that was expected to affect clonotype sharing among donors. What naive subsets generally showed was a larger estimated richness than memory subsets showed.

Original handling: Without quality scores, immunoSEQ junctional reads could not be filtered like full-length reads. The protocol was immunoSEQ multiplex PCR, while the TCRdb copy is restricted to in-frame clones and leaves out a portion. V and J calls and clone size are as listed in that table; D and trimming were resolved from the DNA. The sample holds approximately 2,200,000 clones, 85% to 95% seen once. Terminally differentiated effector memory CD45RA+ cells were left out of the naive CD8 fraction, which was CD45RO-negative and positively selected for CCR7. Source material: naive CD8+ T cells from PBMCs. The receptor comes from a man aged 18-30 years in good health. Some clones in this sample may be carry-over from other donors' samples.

The CDR3 protein is CASSGTTPMEQFF. The CDR3 coding sequence is TGTGCCAGCAGTGGGACTACCCCAATGGAGCAGTTCTTC. The chain combines TRBV6-1 with TRBJ2-1; D may be TRBD2 (6 bases). The ends were cut back, 4 bases at V and 10 bases at J, with 14 bases in the middle. Germline V gives CDR1 MNHNS, CDR2 SASEGT. The CDR3 length is 13 residues.